This TCR beta chain was recovered during a study of response to subunit inactivated influenza vaccine. Whole-study findings and limits: Researchers suggested that each seasonal influenza vaccination recruits few new T cells.

TCRdb reprocessed the RT-PCR reads via MiXCR and lists one record per CDR3 protein. The data contain about 480,000 distinct CDR3 sequences, 25% of them singletons. This clonotype has a handful of counts. Its antigen is still unknown. The CDR3 has 15 amino acids. Germline V gene data show CDR1 as DFQATT and CDR2 as SNEGSKA (reference sequence). V dropped 3 bases and J dropped 3; count of bases not matched to a gene: 7. The sequences come from CD4+ T cells sorted from PBMCs, collected less than 6 days after vaccination. The TCR was taken from a man aged 50 to 60 who received an inactivated influenza vaccine. This chain links TRBV20-1 with TRBJ2-3, with 9 bases aligning to TRBD2. The CDR3 is CSASVRGGLTDTQYF. Here the CDR3 DNA reads TGCAGTGCTAGTGTGCGGGGGGGCCTTACAGATACGCAGTATTTT.